This passage covers 28 T cell receptor beta chains from one sample sequenced in a study of T-cell reconstitution after alpha-beta-depleted transplantation in children. Preparing the TCRbeta library involved the use of unique molecular identifiers. Using its own MiXCR run on the PCR reads, TCRdb lists one record per CDR3 protein. The sample has fewer than 1 million distinct CDR3 sequences, 15% to 20% seen once; the top ten hold about 5%. The sample here was PBMCs, mostly from graft donor cells, taken 360 days after TCRalphabeta/CD19-depleted stem cell transplant. Receptors were obtained from a male patient aged 10 to 17 who had a stem cell transplant for acute lymphoblastic leukemia, so the T cells may come from the graft donor.

This clonotype was observed a few times. For the CDR3, the DNA is TGTGCCAGCAGCTTCGCCCCGAGCACAGATACGCAGTATTTT. It translates to CASSFAPSTDTQYF. This chain uses TRBV7-8 with TRBJ2-3; no reliable D call. In germline, CDR1 is SGHVS, CDR2 FQNEAQ. V was cut by 3 bases and J by 0 bases, with 7 bases left in between. The CDR3 sequence is 14 residues long.

The V gene is TRBV12-3 or TRBV12-4, the J gene TRBJ2-7, with TRBD2 matching over 8 bases. This CDR3 contains 15 residues. Germline trimming cut 3 bases from V and 3 bases from J; bases unmatched to any gene: 7. The CDR3 DNA reads as TGTGCCAGCAGTTTTGCGCGGCGGGAGGTCTACGAGCAGTACTTC. Its protein product is CASSFARREVYEQYF.

The table lists this clonotype with a few counts. The V call is TRBV28, the J call TRBJ2-5, with D tentatively TRBD1 (6 bases). The CDR3 runs to 16 residues. From germline, CDR1 is MDHEN and CDR2 SYDVKM. The V end was cut by 5 bases, the J end by 0 bases, with 16 bases between. The CDR3 sequence: CASSLTGTPYQETQYF. CDR3 DNA: TGTGCCAGCAGTCTCACCGGGACACCGTACCAAGAGACCCAGTACTTC.

The chain recombines TRBV12-3 or TRBV12-4 with TRBJ1-5; perhaps TRBD1 as D (5 bases). Trimming shortened V by 5 bases and J by 7 bases, and 15 bases separated the two germline ends. The CDR3 has 14 amino acids. This CDR3 reads CASSQRHQGQPQHF. The CDR3 region has the DNA TGTGCCAGCAGTCAGCGCCACCAGGGACAGCCCCAGCATTTT.

This chain links TRBV27 with TRBJ2-7; D is unclear. There are 16 residues in the CDR3. The V end was cut by 4 bases, the J end by 3 bases, with 19 bases between. Germline values: CDR1 MNHEY, CDR2 SMNVEV (reference sequence). In nucleotides, the CDR3 is TGTGCCAGCAGTTCTTATTTTGGTCGTCGGGTCTACGAGCAGTACTTC. Encoded protein: CASSSYFGRRVYEQYF.

The chain couples TRBV5-1 to TRBJ2-3; 9 bases fit TRBD1. The V segment lost 2 bases and the J segment 2 bases; nucleotides outside the gene matches: 3. Germline CDR1 SGHRS, CDR2 YFSETQ. The CDR3 consists of 15 residues. The CDR3 sequence: CASSFRDRATDTQYF. The CDR3 coding sequence is TGCGCCAGCAGCTTCCGGGACAGGGCCACAGATACGCAGTATTTT.

This clonotype was seen at least ten times. The rearrangement uses TRBV20-1 and TRBJ2-1; unclear D gene. The germline gives CDR1 DFQATT, CDR2 SNEGSKA (reference sequence). V was trimmed by 5 bases and J by 10 bases, leaving 15 bases between them. The length of the CDR3 is 12 residues. This chain's CDR3 is CSASRLVREQFF. CDR3 nucleotides: TGCAGTGCTTCTCGCTTGGTACGGGAGCAGTTCTTC.

This clonotype was observed at least ten times. This rearrangement joins TRBV4-1 to TRBJ2-7, with a weak D call TRBD1 (5 bases). Germline V lookup: CDR1 MGHRA, CDR2 YSYEKL. The CDR3 extends over 16 amino acids. The V end lost 0 bases, the J end lost 0 bases, and 12 bases lay between the germline ends. Here the CDR3 reads CASSQDSGMSSYEQYF. For the CDR3, the DNA is TGCGCCAGCAGCCAAGACTCAGGGATGAGCTCCTACGAGCAGTACTTC.

This clonotype has a count of ten or more. The rearrangement joins TRBV7-3 to TRBJ2-1; possibly TRBD1 for D (7 bases). Trimming took off 5 bases at V and 7 bases at J, with 18 bases between the two ends. The CDR3 loop spans 15 amino acids. Germline V gene data show CDR1 as SGHTA and CDR2 as FQGTGA. The CDR3 DNA follows: TGTGCCAGCAGCCCAGGCAGGGGGGCGGCTAATGAGCAGTTCTTC. Its translation is CASSPGRGAANEQFF. The full variable domain, its missing parts supplied by reference TRBV7-3 and TRBJ2-1, is GAGVSQTPSNKVTEKGKYVELRCDPISGHTALYWYRQSLGQGPEFLIYFQGTGAADDSGLPNDRFFAVRPEGSVSTLKIQRTERGDSAVYLCASSPGRGAANEQFFGPGTRLTVL.

This chain joins TRBV4-1 and TRBJ2-7; D unclear. In germline, CDR1 is MGHRA, CDR2 YSYEKL. The CDR3 has 16 residues. Trimming removed 1 base from V and 2 bases from J, with 15 bases in between. CDR3 region: CASSQGSAYKAYEQYF. CDR3 sequence (DNA): TGCGCCAGCAGCCAAGGGTCGGCATACAAGGCCTACGAGCAGTACTTC.

The CDR3 sequence is CASSEYQEFYEQYF. Here the CDR3 DNA reads TGTGCCAGCAGTGAATACCAGGAATTCTACGAGCAGTACTTC. This chain joins TRBV2 and TRBJ2-7; D gene uncertain. Trimming shortened V by 2 bases and J by 3 bases, and 11 bases separated the two germline ends. CDR1 is SNHLY, CDR2 FYNNEI, per germline. The CDR3 length is 14 residues.

This clonotype was detected only a few times. This chain links TRBV12-3 or TRBV12-4 with TRBJ2-5, with D perhaps TRBD2 (5 bases). The CDR3 totals 16 residues. Trimming cost V 3 bases and J 2 bases, with 16 bases left between them. As DNA, the CDR3 is TGTGCCAGCAGTTTCGGCGCTATAGCGAGACAAGAGACCCAGTACTTC. Protein product: CASSFGAIARQETQYF.

With regard to this clonotype: Its ends do not fully match the called genes, so a read error is possible. J is TRBJ2-1 and V is TRBV7-9; 10 nucleotides align to TRBD1. The CDR3 extends over 11 amino acids. The V gene's germline CDR1 is SEHNR and CDR2 FQNEAQ (reference sequence). DNA for the CDR3: TGTGCCAGCAGCCCCGGGACAGGGGAACTCTTC. Encoded protein: CASSPGTGELF.

The CDR3 sequence is CASSADSADTQYF. The CDR3 bases are TGCGCCAGCAGCGCGGATAGCGCAGATACGCAGTATTTT. V usage is TRBV5-1 and J usage is TRBJ2-3; TRBD2 might be the D (5 bases). This CDR3 has 13 amino acids. Looked up from germline, CDR1 is SGHRS and CDR2 is YFSETQ. V dropped 4 bases and J dropped 4 bases, with 10 bases sitting between them.

The chain joins TRBV12-3 or TRBV12-4 to TRBJ2-3; D unclear. This CDR3 contains 15 residues. Trimming removed 2 bases from V and 0 bases from J, with 9 bases in between. In DNA, the CDR3 is TGTGCCAGCAGTTTAACCCGACTTAGCACAGATACGCAGTATTTT. Amino acids: CASSLTRLSTDTQYF.

Only a few counts were recorded for this clonotype. V and J are TRBV11-2 and TRBJ1-2; 8 bases are a match to TRBD1. CDR1 and CDR2 from the germline V gene are SGHAT and FQNNGV. Trimming removed 5 bases from V and 6 bases from J; junction bases left unmatched: 5. The CDR3 length is 13 residues. CDR3 in DNA: TGTGCCAGCAGCCGCTGGACAGGGAATGGCTACACCTTC. Translated: CASSRWTGNGYTF.

The chain joins TRBV6-5 to TRBJ2-7, with D maybe TRBD1 (5 bases). CDR3 size: 14 residues. Trimming cost V 9 bases and J 2 bases, with 17 bases left between them. Germline-derived CDR1 and CDR2 are MNHEY and SVGAGI. The CDR3: CASSTEGATYEQYF. CDR3 bases: TGTGCCAGTTCGACGGAAGGGGCCACCTACGAGCAGTACTTC.

This clonotype was counted only a few times. The chain employs TRBV18 and TRBJ2-5; the D is unclear. Germline CDR1 reads KGHSH; CDR2 reads LQKENI. Deletions cut 0 bases from V and 5 bases from J, with 13 bases between. The CDR3 extends over 15 amino acids. This CDR3 reads CASSPPVQLPETQYF. In DNA, the CDR3 is TGTGCCAGCTCACCACCGGTGCAACTCCCGGAGACCCAGTACTTC.

There are a few counts of this clonotype. The chain is built from TRBV27 and TRBJ1-1, with D maybe TRBD1 (5 bases). The germline V and J ends were trimmed by 6 bases and 2 bases, with 13 bases remaining between them. The germline gives CDR1 MNHEY, CDR2 SMNVEV (reference sequence). This CDR3 has 14 residues. CDR3 residues: CASSPFGQNTEAFF. The CDR3 DNA sequence: TGTGCCAGCAGCCCCTTTGGACAAAACACTGAAGCTTTCTTT.

This clonotype was seen more than once but under ten times. This chain connects TRBV7-3 to TRBJ2-7; the match to TRBD1 covers 9 bases. Germline V gene data show CDR1 as SGHTA and CDR2 as FQGTGA. Unmatched junction bases numbered 14, after V lost 2 bases and J lost 3 bases. This CDR3 has 18 amino acids. CDR3 sequence (DNA): TGTGCCAGCAGCTTATATCCTCCGGGACAGGGATTTTACTACGAGCAGTACTTC. Residues: CASSLYPPGQGFYYEQYF. Combining the CDR3 with reference TRBV7-3 and TRBJ2-7 gives the whole variable domain GAGVSQTPSNKVTEKGKYVELRCDPISGHTALYWYRQSLGQGPEFLIYFQGTGAADDSGLPNDRFFAVRPEGSVSTLKIQRTERGDSAVYLCASSLYPPGQGFYYEQYFGPGTRLTVT.

This sequence joins TRBV7-3 and TRBJ2-1; no reliable D call. CDR1 and CDR2 from the germline V gene are SGHTA and FQGTGA. The V and J ends lost 5 bases and 8 bases respectively, with 13 bases between them. The CDR3 consists of 13 residues. Written as DNA, the CDR3 is TGTGCCAGCAGCCCTTACGTGATGGATGAGCAGTTCTTC. Translated: CASSPYVMDEQFF.

Only a few counts were recorded for this clonotype. Written as DNA, the CDR3 is TGTGCCAGCTTCCACCCCCAATCCTACAATGAGCAGTTCTTC. This sequence encodes CASFHPQSYNEQFF. This sequence joins TRBV12-3 or TRBV12-4 and TRBJ2-1; D is unclear. This CDR3 contains 14 residues. V lost 8 bases and J lost 1, with 12 bases in between.

This clonotype occurred once. J is TRBJ1-2 and V is TRBV3-1; D gene unclear. Germline lookup yields CDR1 LGHDT and CDR2 YNNKEL (reference sequence). CDR3 length: 16 residues. Deletions cut 0 bases from V and 4 bases from J, with 15 bases between. The CDR3 sequence is CASSQDAVMGSYGYTF. The CDR3 DNA reads as TGTGCCAGCAGCCAAGATGCGGTAATGGGGAGCTATGGCTACACCTTC.

This clonotype was observed a handful of times. This chain joins TRBV7-9 and TRBJ2-1; 14 nucleotides line up with TRBD2. The germline V gene encodes CDR1 SEHNR and CDR2 FQNEAQ (reference sequence). With 5 bases clipped from V and 9 bases from J, the junction kept 6 bases outside the gene matches. The CDR3 contains 15 residues. Here the CDR3 DNA reads TGTGCCAGCAGCCCTGGGACTAGCGGGAGCAGTGAGCAGTTCTTC. This gives the protein CASSPGTSGSSEQFF. The full variable domain, in which reference TRBV7-9 and TRBJ2-1 provide the parts outside the CDR3, is DTGVSQNPRHKITKRGQNVTFRCDPISEHNRLYWYRQTLGQGPEFLTYFQNEAQLEKSRLLSDRFSAERPKGSFSTLEIQRTEQGDSAMYLCASSPGTSGSSEQFFGPGTRLTVL.

The chain combines TRBV5-1 with TRBJ2-3; weak D call: TRBD2 (7 bases). The CDR3 is 17 residues long. The germline V gene encodes CDR1 SGHRS and CDR2 YFSETQ. Trimming shortened V by 0 bases and J by 2 bases, and 16 bases separated the two germline ends. The CDR3 region is CASSLEVGGAITDTQYF. For the CDR3, the DNA is TGCGCCAGCAGCTTGGAGGTTGGGGGGGCTATCACAGATACGCAGTATTTT.

This clonotype was picked up a small number of times. The chain is built from TRBV20-1 and TRBJ2-7, with 10 bases that match TRBD1. V was pared by 5 bases and J by 4 bases, with 5 bases of the junction left unmatched. Germline V gene lookup returns CDR1 DFQATT and CDR2 SNEGSKA (reference sequence). The CDR3 length is 13 residues. CDR3 loop: CSAFRDRGYEQYF. The CDR3 DNA sequence: TGCAGTGCTTTCCGGGACAGGGGTTACGAGCAGTACTTC.

This chain joins TRBV5-1 and TRBJ2-4; no definite D call. Germline V gives CDR1 SGHRS, CDR2 YFSETQ. This CDR3 has 12 amino acids. Between the trimmed V and J ends, which lost 3 bases and 7 bases, there was a span of 8 bases. This CDR3 is CASSSDANIQYF. The CDR3 coding sequence is TGCGCCAGCAGCTCGGACGCGAACATTCAGTACTTC.

The genes are TRBV5-5 and TRBJ2-7, with D tentatively TRBD1 or TRBD2 (6 bases each). This CDR3 comprises 17 residues. Germline CDR1 reads SGHKS; CDR2 reads YYEKEE (reference sequence). The V and J ends lost 1 base and 6 bases respectively, with 23 bases between them. The CDR3 spells CASSLIPGALPPREQYF. CDR3 in DNA: TGTGCCAGCAGCTTGATTCCGGGGGCGCTTCCTCCGCGCGAGCAGTACTTC.